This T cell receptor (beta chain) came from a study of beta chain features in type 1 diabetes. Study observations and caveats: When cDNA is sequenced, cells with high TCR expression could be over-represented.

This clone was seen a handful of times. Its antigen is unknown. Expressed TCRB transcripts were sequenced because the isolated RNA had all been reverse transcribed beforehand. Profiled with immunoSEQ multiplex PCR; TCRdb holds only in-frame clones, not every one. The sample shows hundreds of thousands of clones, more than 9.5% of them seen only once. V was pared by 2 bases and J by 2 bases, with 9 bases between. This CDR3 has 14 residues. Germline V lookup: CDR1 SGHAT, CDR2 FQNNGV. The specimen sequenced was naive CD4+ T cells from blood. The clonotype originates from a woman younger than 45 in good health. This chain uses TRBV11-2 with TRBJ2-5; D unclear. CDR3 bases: TGTGCCAGCAGCTTATTGGGCCTACAAGAGACCCAGTACTTC. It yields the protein CASSLLGLQETQYF. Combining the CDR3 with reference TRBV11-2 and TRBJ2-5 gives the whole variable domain EAGVAQSPRYKIIEKRQSVAFWCNPISGHATLYWYQQILGQGPKLLIQFQNNGVVDDSQLPKDRFSAERLKGVDSTLKIQPAKLEDSAVYLCASSLLGLQETQYFGPGTRLLVL.